The T cell receptor beta chain under discussion was sequenced for a study of a mutant IDH1 vaccine in newly diagnosed glioma. Study information: Most patients had received both radiotherapy and temozolomide, the prior options being radiotherapy, temozolomide, or both. V12 fell at week 35 and V13, the study end, at week 47.

Measured with immunoSEQ multiplex PCR; TCRdb has only the in-frame clones, and not every one. Here the sample spans about 69,000 clones, about 88% being singletons. This clone was seen just once. Its antigen is not identified. Time point: week 35, safety follow-up. The investigators gave 300 ug of mutant IDH1 20-mer peptide in each vaccine dose, together with topical imiquimod. Each patient was administered eight vaccinations, scheduled in weeks 1, 3, 5, 7, 11, 15, 19 and 23. The donors had new WHO grade 3 or 4 astrocytomas; these were IDH1-mutant and ATRX-lost. The CDR3 extends over 17 amino acids. V gave up 0 bases and J gave up 7 bases; unmatched junction bases: 10. CDR1 and CDR2 from the germline V gene are LGHNA and YNFKEQ.

This TCR was sampled from a man between 25 and 39 years old with glioma. This chain joins TRBV4-2 and TRBJ2-2; 8 positions match TRBD1. Material: PBMCs, obtained from a glioma patient whose treatment included an IDH1 peptide vaccine. CDR3 protein: CASSQDFWTGSSGELFF. The CDR3 bases are TGTGCCAGCAGCCAAGATTTTTGGACAGGGTCGAGCGGGGAGCTGTTTTTT.